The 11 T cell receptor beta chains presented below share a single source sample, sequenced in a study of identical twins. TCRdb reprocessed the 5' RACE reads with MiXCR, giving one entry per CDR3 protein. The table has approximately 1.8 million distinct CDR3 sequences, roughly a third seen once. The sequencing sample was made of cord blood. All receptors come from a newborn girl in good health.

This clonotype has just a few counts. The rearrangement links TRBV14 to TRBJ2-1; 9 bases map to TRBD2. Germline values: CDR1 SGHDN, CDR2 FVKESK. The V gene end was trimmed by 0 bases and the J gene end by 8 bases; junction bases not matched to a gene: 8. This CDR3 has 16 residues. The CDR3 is CASSQDRGGGADEQFF. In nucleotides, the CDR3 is TGTGCCAGCAGCCAAGATAGAGGCGGGGGGGCTGATGAGCAGTTCTTC.

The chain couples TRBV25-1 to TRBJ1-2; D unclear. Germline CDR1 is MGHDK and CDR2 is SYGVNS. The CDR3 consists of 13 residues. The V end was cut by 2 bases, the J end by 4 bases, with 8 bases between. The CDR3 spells CASSERAVYGYTF. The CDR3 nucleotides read TGTGCCAGCAGTGAACGGGCAGTCTATGGCTACACCTTC.

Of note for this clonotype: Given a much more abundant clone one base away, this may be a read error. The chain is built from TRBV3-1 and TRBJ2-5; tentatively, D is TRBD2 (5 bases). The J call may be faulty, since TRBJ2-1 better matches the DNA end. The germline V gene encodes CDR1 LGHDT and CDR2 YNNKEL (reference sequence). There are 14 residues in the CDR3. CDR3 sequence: CASSQSVVWETQFF. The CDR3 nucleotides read TGTGCCAGCAGCCAAAGCGTCGTCTGGGAGACCCAGTTCTTC.

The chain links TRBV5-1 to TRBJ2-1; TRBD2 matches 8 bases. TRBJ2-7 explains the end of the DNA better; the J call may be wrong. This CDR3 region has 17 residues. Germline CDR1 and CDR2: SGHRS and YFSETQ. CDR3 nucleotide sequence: TGCGCCAGCAGCTTTCGTCTAGCGGGCCGATCCTACAATGAGCAGTACTTC. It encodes CASSFRLAGRSYNEQYF.

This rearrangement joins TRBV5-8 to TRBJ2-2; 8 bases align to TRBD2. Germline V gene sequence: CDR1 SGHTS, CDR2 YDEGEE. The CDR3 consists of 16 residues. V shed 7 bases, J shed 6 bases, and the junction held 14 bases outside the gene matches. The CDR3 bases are TGTGCCAGCGGTTTGGGTCAGCGGGAGATCCCCGGGGAGCTGTTTTTT. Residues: CASGLGQREIPGELFF. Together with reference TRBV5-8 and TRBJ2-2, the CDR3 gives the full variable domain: EAGVTQSPTHLIKTRGQQATLRCSPISGHTSVYWYQQALGLGLQFLLWYDEGEERNRGNFPPRFSGRQFPNYSSELNVNALELEDSALYLCASGLGQREIPGELFFGEGSRLTVL.

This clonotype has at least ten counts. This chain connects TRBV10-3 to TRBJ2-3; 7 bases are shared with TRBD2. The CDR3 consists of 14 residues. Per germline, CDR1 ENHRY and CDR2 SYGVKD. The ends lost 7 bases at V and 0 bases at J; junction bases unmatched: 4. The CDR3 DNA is TGTGCCATCATGAGCGGGACTAGCACAGATACGCAGTATTTT. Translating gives CAIMSGTSTDTQYF.

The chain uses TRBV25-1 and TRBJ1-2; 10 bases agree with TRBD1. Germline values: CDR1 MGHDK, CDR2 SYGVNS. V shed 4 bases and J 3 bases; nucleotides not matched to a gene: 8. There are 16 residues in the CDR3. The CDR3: CASSVLTGGRDYGYTF. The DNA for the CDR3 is TGTGCCAGCAGTGTCCTGACAGGGGGCAGGGACTATGGCTACACCTTC.

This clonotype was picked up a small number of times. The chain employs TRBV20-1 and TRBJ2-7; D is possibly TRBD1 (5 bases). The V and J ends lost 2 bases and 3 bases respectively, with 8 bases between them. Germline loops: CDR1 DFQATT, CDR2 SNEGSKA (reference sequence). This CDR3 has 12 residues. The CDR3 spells CSARQGIYEQYF. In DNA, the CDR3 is TGCAGTGCTAGACAGGGCATCTACGAGCAGTACTTC.

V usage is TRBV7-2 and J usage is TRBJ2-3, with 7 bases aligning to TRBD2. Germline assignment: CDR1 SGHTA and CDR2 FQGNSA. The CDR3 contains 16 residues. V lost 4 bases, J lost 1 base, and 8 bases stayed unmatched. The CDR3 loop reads CASSSKFSGRTDTQYF. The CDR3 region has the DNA TGTGCCAGCAGCTCCAAATTTAGCGGGCGCACAGATACGCAGTATTTT.

The CDR3 bases are TGTGCCTGGAGTGTAAATAGGGGGTATGGCTACACCTTC. It encodes CAWSVNRGYGYTF. J is TRBJ1-2 and V is TRBV30, with D perhaps matching TRBD1 (6 bases). Germline-derived CDR1 and CDR2 are GTSNPN and SVGIG (reference sequence). The V and J ends lost 0 bases and 5 bases respectively, with 10 bases between them. The CDR3 has 13 residues.

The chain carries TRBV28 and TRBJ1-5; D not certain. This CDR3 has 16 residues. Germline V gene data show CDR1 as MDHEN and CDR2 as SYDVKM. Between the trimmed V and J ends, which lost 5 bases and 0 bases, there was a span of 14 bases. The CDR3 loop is CASSPSGSTSNQPQHF. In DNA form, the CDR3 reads TGTGCCAGCAGTCCCTCCGGCAGCACTAGCAATCAGCCCCAGCATTTT. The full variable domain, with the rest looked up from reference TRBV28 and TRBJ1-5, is DVKVTQSSRYLVKRTGEKVFLECVQDMDHENMFWYRQDPGLGLRLIYFSYDVKMKEKGDIPEGYSVSREKKERFSLILESASTNQTSMYLCASSPSGSTSNQPQHFGDGTRLSIL.